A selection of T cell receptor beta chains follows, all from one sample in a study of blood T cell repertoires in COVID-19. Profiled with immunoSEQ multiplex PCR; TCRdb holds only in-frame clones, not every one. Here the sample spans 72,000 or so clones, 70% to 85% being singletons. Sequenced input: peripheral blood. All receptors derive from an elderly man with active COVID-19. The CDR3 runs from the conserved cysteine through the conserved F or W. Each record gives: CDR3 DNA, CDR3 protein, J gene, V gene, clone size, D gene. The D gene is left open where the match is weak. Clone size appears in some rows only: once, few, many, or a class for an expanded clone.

TGCGCCAGCAGTCGTCTGACTAATGAAAAACTGTTTTTT | CASSRLTNEKLFF | TRBJ1-4 | TRBV5-1 | - | -
TGTGCCAGCAGCGTAGCGGCTAGCGGGCCCACCGGGGAGCTGTTTTTT | CASSVAASGPTGELFF | TRBJ2-2 | TRBV9 | - | TRBD2
TGTGCCAGCAGCGCCCGATCGACAGCGAACACTGAAGCTTTCTTT | CASSARSTANTEAFF | TRBJ1-1 | TRBV9 | - | -
TGTGCCAGCTCACAAAGCTCCTACGAGCAGTACTTC | CASSQSSYEQYF | TRBJ2-7 | TRBV18 | once | -
TGCGCCAGCATGGCGGCAGCGAACACCGGGGAGCTGTTTTTT | CASMAAANTGELFF | TRBJ2-2 | TRBV5-1 | - | -
TGTGCCAGCAGCCCCGCTGATTGGCTACGGGGCACTGAAGCTTTCTTT | CASSPADWLRGTEAFF | TRBJ1-1 | TRBV6-2/TRBV6-3 | - | -
TGTGCCAGCTCACGGGACAGGGGGCTGGCTCAGCCCCAGCATTTT | CASSRDRGLAQPQHF | TRBJ1-5 | TRBV18 | - | TRBD1
TGTGCCAGCAGCCGTAGCGGGAGTGTCGAGACCCAGTACTTC | CASSRSGSVETQYF | TRBJ2-5 | TRBV28 | - | TRBD2
TGCGCCAGCAGCCCGGGACTAGCGGGAGCAGGAACCGAGCAGTACTTC | CASSPGLAGAGTEQYF | TRBJ2-7 | TRBV5-1 | - | TRBD2
TGTGCCAGTAGTAGATTAACAGGGGGGGGCAATCAGCCCCAGCATTTT | CASSRLTGGGNQPQHF | TRBJ1-5 | TRBV19 | - | TRBD1
TGTGCCAGCAGTAAGACACCGGGACTAGCGAGCTCCTACAATGAGCAGTTCTTC | CASSKTPGLASSYNEQFF | TRBJ2-1 | TRBV27 | - | TRBD2
TGTGCCAGCAGCTTATCCCAGGGGGGACATGGCTACACCTTC | CASSLSQGGHGYTF | TRBJ1-2 | TRBV7-8 | - | TRBD1
TGCGCCAGCAGCGCCACTAGCGGGGGGGCTGGGGAGACCCAGTACTTC | CASSATSGGAGETQYF | TRBJ2-5 | TRBV5-1 | - | TRBD2
TGCGCCAGCAGCCAAGGGGAGACCAAAAACATTCAGTACTTC | CASSQGETKNIQYF | TRBJ2-4 | TRBV4-1 | - | -
TGTGCCAGCAGCCGGGACAGGAACACTGAAGCTTTCTTT | CASSRDRNTEAFF | TRBJ1-1 | TRBV7-2 | once | TRBD1
TGTGCCAGCAGCCCCCCAGGGGGTTCTGCCTACGAGCAGTACTTC | CASSPPGGSAYEQYF | TRBJ2-7 | TRBV28 | - | TRBD1
TGTGCCAGCAGCTACTCAGGGGACTATGGCTACACCTTC | CASSYSGDYGYTF | TRBJ1-2 | TRBV7-9 | few | -
TGTGCCAGCAGTTCACAGGGACGGAACACTGAAGCTTTCTTT | CASSSQGRNTEAFF | TRBJ1-1 | TRBV5-5 | - | -
TGTGCCAGCAGTTTAGGTGGGACATATAACTACGAGCAGTACTTC | CASSLGGTYNYEQYF | TRBJ2-7 | TRBV27 | once | -
TGTGCCAGCAGCCCGTGGACTAGCGACTCCTACAATGAGCAGTTCTTC | CASSPWTSDSYNEQFF | TRBJ2-1 | TRBV5-8 | - | TRBD2
TGTGCCAGCAGTGAATATAAGGGACTAGCGGGTGCTGAGACCCAGTACTTC | CASSEYKGLAGAETQYF | TRBJ2-5 | TRBV25-1 | - | TRBD2
TGTGCCAGCAGCCCCGGGACACAGACTGAAGCTTTCTTT | CASSPGTQTEAFF | TRBJ1-1 | TRBV11-1 | - | -
TGTGCCAGCAGCTTAGAGGTGACAGGCTACACTGAAGCTTTCTTT | CASSLEVTGYTEAFF | TRBJ1-1 | TRBV11-2 | - | -
TGCGAGGCGTGCGGCAGGGGGCAGTTCTTC | CEACGRGQFF | TRBJ2-1 | TRBV28 | - | -
TGTGCCAGCAGCGTAGTCCCTGTGGGGAGCGCCGAAGAGACCCAGTACTTC | CASSVVPVGSAEETQYF | TRBJ2-5 | TRBV9 | - | -
TGTGCCAGTAGTGACTCGACAGGGGCCTACGAGCAGTACTTC | CASSDSTGAYEQYF | TRBJ2-7 | TRBV19 | - | TRBD1
TGTGCCAGTAGCAAGGACAGGGGCAGGACTGAAGCTTTCTTT | CASSKDRGRTEAFF | TRBJ1-1 | TRBV19 | - | TRBD1
TGTGCCAGCAGCGTCGGAGGACGGTTTCACTATGGCTACACCTTC | CASSVGGRFHYGYTF | TRBJ1-2 | TRBV5-8 | - | -
TGTGCCAGCAGCGTAGAGAGTAGAACGGGAGGGTTCACAGATACGCAGTATTTT | CASSVESRTGGFTDTQYF | TRBJ2-3 | TRBV9 | - | TRBD2
TGTGCCAGCAGCCAGGGGCGGCGGGAGCAGTTCTTC | CASSQGRREQFF | TRBJ2-1 | TRBV3-1/TRBV3-2 | - | -
TGTGCCAGCAGCTTAGCCGGGGGACAGACGTACCAAGAGACCCAGTACTTC | CASSLAGGQTYQETQYF | TRBJ2-5 | TRBV11-3 | few | -
TGTGCTAGTGGTTTGCCCCCTCTCCGGACAGGCAACAATGAGCAGTTCTTC | CASGLPPLRTGNNEQFF | TRBJ2-1 | TRBV12-5 | - | TRBD1
TGTGCCAGCAGCTCCGTAGTTAGCGGGACTTCCGGTGAGCAGTTCTTC | CASSSVVSGTSGEQFF | TRBJ2-1 | TRBV7-3 | - | TRBD2
TGTGCGGGGACGGGACAGGTCACGGATGAGCAGTTCTTC | CAGTGQVTDEQFF | TRBJ2-1 | TRBV6-5 | - | TRBD1
TGTGCCGTGGGGGGCTCCTACAATGAGCAGTTCTTC | CAVGGSYNEQFF | TRBJ2-1 | TRBV19 | - | -
TGTGCCTGGCGACCCGGACTAGCGGGAGAGACCCAGTACTTC | CAWRPGLAGETQYF | TRBJ2-5 | TRBV30 | once | TRBD2
TGTGCCAGCAGTTACTATGGGACAGGGAAAGAGACCCAGTACTTC | CASSYYGTGKETQYF | TRBJ2-5 | TRBV6-2/TRBV6-3 | - | TRBD1
TGTGCCTGGAGTGGTAGGGAGGGGCTACTAAACAATGAGCAGTTCTTC | CAWSGREGLLNNEQFF | TRBJ2-1 | TRBV30 | - | TRBD2
TGTGCCAGTAGTATTTCAGGGAACACTGAAGCTTTCTTT | CASSISGNTEAFF | TRBJ1-1 | TRBV19 | - | -
TGTGCCAGCAGCTCCAGTCGGACAGAGTCGGGGGGTACTGAAGCTTTCTTT | CASSSSRTESGGTEAFF | TRBJ1-1 | TRBV7-9 | - | -
TGCAGCGCGGGACAGGGAGTTTCCTACGAGCAGTACTTC | CSAGQGVSYEQYF | TRBJ2-7 | TRBV29-1 | - | TRBD1
TGTGCCAGCAGCTTATCGGCTAGCGGCTACAATGAGCAGTTCTTC | CASSLSASGYNEQFF | TRBJ2-1 | TRBV11-2 | few | TRBD2
TGTGCCAGTAGTATAATCGGGACTAGCGGGCCCGTGGGTGCCTACGAGCAGTACTTC | CASSIIGTSGPVGAYEQYF | TRBJ2-7 | TRBV19 | - | TRBD2
TGTGCCAGCAGTTACGGCTTGGGCAGGGTACAAGAGACCCAGTACTTC | CASSYGLGRVQETQYF | TRBJ2-5 | TRBV6-5 | - | -
TGTGCCACCAGCGGAGAACGGACTGGACTCTACGAGCAGTACTTC | CATSGERTGLYEQYF | TRBJ2-7 | TRBV15 | - | -
TGCAGTGCTAGTTTACCGTCAACTTCCTATGGCTACACCTTC | CSASLPSTSYGYTF | TRBJ1-2 | TRBV20-1 | - | -
TGTGCCAGCACCAGAGGTGACACTGAAGCTTTCTTT | CASTRGDTEAFF | TRBJ1-1 | TRBV12-3/TRBV12-4 | - | -
TGTGCCAGCAGCTCACCCCGGACTAGCAGGCAGTACTTC | CASSSPRTSRQYF | TRBJ2-7 | TRBV28 | few | TRBD2